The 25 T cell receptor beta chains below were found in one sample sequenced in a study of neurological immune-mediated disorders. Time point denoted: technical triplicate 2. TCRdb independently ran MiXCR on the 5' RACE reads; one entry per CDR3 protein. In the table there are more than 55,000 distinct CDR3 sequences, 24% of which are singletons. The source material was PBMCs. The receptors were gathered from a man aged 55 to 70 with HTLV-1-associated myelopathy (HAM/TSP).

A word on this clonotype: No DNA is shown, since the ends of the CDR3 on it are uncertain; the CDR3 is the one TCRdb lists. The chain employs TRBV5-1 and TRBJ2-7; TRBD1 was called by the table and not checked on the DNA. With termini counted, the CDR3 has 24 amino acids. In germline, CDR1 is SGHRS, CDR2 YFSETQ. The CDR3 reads CASTNQTSMYLCASSLPGTYEQYF.

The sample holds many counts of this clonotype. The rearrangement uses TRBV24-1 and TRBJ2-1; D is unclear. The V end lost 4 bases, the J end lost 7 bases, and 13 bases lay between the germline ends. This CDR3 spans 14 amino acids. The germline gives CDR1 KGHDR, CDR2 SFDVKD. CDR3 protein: CATSDPSTQNEQFF. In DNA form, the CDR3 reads TGTGCCACCAGTGACCCCTCGACCCAGAATGAGCAGTTCTTC.

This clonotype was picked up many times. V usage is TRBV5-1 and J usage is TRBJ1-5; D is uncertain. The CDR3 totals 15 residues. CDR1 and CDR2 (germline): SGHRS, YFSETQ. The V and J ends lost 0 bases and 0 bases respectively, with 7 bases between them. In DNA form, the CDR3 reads TGCGCCAGCAGCTTGGAAGGGATTAGCAATCAGCCCCAGCATTTT. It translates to CASSLEGISNQPQHF.

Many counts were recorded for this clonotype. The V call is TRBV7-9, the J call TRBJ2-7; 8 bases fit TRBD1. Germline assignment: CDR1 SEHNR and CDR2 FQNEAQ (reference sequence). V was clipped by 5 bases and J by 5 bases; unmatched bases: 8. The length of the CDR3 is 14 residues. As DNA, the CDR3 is TGTGCCAGCAGCCTAGGACAGGGTATTAACGAGCAGTACTTC. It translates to CASSLGQGINEQYF. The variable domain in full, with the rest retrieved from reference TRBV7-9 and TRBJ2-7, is DTGVSQNPRHKITKRGQNVTFRCDPISEHNRLYWYRQTLGQGPEFLTYFQNEAQLEKSRLLSDRFSAERPKGSFSTLEIQRTEQGDSAMYLCASSLGQGINEQYFGPGTRLTVT.

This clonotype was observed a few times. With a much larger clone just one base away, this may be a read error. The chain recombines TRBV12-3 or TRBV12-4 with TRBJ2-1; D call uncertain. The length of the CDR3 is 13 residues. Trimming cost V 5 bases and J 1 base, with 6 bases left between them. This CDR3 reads CASSMMSYNEQFF. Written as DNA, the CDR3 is TGTGCCAGCAGTATGATGTCCTACAATGAGCAGTTCTTC.

The CDR3: CASSPYLVANYGYTF. The DNA for the CDR3 is TGTGCCAGCAGTCCCTATCTCGTAGCGAACTATGGCTACACCTTC. The chain carries TRBV28 and TRBJ1-2; the D is unclear. Trimming shortened V by 5 bases and J by 2 bases, and 15 bases separated the two germline ends. Germline V CDR1 and CDR2: MDHEN, SYDVKM. The CDR3 runs to 15 residues.

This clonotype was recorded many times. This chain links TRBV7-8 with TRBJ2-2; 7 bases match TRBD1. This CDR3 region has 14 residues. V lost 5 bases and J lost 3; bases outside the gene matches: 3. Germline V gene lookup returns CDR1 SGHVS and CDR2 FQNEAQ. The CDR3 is CASSGQAHTGELFF. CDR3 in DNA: TGTGCCAGCAGCGGACAGGCCCACACCGGGGAGCTGTTTTTT.

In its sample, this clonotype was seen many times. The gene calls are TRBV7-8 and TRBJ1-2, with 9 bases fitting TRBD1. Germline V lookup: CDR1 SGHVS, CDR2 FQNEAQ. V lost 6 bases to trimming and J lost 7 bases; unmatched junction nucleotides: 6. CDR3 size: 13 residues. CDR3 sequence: CASSLDRGVGYTF. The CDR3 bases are TGTGCCAGCAGTCTGGACAGGGGAGTTGGCTACACCTTC.

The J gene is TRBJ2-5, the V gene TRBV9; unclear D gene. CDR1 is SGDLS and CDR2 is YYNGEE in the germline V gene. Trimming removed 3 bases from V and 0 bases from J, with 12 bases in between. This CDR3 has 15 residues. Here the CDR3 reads CASSAPWRHQETQYF. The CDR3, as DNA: TGTGCCAGCAGCGCCCCATGGAGACACCAAGAGACCCAGTACTTC.

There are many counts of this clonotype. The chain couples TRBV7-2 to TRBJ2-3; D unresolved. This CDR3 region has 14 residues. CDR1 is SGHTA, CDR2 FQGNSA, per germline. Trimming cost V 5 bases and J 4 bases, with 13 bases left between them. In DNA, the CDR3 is TGTGCCAGCAGCGCAGAGTCTCTAGCAGATACGCAGTATTTT. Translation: CASSAESLADTQYF.

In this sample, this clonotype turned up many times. The CDR3 reads CASSGQGNTEAFF. CDR3 coding DNA: TGTGCCAGCAGTGGTCAGGGGAACACTGAAGCTTTCTTT. The V and J genes are TRBV25-1 and TRBJ1-1, with D maybe TRBD1 (5 bases). This CDR3 contains 13 residues. CDR1 is MGHDK and CDR2 is SYGVNS in the germline V gene. V lost 4 bases and J lost 1, with 7 bases in between.

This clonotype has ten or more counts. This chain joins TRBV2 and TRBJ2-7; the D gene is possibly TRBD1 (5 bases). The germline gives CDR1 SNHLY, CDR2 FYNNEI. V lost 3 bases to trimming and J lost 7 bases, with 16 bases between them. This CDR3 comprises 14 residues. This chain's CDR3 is CASSDRVVRWEQYF. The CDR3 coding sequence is TGTGCCAGCAGTGACAGGGTAGTGCGTTGGGAGCAGTACTTC.

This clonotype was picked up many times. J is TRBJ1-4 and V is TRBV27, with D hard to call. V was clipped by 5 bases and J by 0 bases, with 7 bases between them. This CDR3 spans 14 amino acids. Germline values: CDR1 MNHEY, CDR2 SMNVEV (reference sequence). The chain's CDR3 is CASSVSATNEKLFF. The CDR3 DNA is TGTGCCAGCAGTGTCTCGGCAACTAATGAAAAACTGTTTTTT.

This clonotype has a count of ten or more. The CDR3 sequence: CSAGTSQLDTQYF. DNA for the CDR3: TGCAGCGCCGGGACGTCTCAATTAGATACGCAGTATTTT. The J gene is TRBJ2-3, the V gene TRBV29-1, with D perhaps assigned TRBD1 or TRBD2 (5 bases each). The CDR3 has 13 amino acids. V was clipped by 7 bases and J by 5 bases, with 16 bases between them. From germline, CDR1 is SQVTM and CDR2 ANQGSEA.

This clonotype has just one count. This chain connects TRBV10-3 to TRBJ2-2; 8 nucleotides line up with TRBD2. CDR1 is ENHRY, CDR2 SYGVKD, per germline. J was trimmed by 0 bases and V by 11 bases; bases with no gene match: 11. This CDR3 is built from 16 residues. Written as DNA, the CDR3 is TGTGCCGCCGGGAGGGACATAAGGACGAACACCGGGGAGCTGTTTTTT. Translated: CAAGRDIRTNTGELFF.

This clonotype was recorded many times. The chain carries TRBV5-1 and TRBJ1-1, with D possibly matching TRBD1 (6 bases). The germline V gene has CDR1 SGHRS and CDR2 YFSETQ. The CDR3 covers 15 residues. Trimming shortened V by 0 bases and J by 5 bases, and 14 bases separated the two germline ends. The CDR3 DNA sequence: TGCGCCAGCAGCTTGGGGGGGCCATCTGGAACTGAAGCTTTCTTT. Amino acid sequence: CASSLGGPSGTEAFF.

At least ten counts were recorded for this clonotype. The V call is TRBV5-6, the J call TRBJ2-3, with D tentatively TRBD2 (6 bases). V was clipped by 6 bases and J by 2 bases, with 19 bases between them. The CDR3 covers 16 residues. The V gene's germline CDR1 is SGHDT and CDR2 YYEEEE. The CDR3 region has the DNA TGTGCCAGCACCCTATCTTCGGGGGTCCCCACAGATACGCAGTATTTT. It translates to CASTLSSGVPTDTQYF. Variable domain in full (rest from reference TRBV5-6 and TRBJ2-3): DAGVTQSPTHLIKTRGQQVTLRCSPKSGHDTVSWYQQALGQGPQFIFQYYEEEERQRGNFPDRFSGHQFPNYSSELNVNALLLGDSALYLCASTLSSGVPTDTQYFGPGTRLTVL.

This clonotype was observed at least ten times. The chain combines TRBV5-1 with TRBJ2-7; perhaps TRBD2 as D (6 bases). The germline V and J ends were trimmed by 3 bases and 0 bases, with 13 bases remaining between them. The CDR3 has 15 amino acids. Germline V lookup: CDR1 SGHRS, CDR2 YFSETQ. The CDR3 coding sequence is TGCGCCAGCAGCTCAACCCAGGGACTCTCCTACGAGCAGTACTTC. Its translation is CASSSTQGLSYEQYF.

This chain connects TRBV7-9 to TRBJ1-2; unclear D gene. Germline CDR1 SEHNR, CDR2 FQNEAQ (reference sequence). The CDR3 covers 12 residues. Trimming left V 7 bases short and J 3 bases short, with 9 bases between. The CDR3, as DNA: TGTGCCAGCAAAGACAAGGACTATGGCTACACCTTC. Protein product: CASKDKDYGYTF. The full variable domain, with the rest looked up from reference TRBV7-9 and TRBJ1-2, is DTGVSQNPRHKITKRGQNVTFRCDPISEHNRLYWYRQTLGQGPEFLTYFQNEAQLEKSRLLSDRFSAERPKGSFSTLEIQRTEQGDSAMYLCASKDKDYGYTFGSGTRLTVV.

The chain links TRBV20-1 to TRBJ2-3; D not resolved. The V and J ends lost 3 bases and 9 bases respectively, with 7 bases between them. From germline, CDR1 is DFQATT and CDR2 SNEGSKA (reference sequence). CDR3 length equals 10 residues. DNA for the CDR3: TGCAGTGCTAGCTCTCACACGCAGTATTTT. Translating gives CSASSHTQYF.

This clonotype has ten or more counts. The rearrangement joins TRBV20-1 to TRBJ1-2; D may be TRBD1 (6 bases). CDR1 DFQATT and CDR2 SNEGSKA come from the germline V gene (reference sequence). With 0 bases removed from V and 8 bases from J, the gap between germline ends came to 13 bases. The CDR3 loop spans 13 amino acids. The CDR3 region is CSARDNREGGYTF. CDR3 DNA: TGCAGTGCTAGAGACAACAGGGAAGGGGGCTACACCTTC.

CDR3 in amino acids: CASRSGPGQHNYGYTF. The CDR3 bases are TGCGCCAGCAGAAGTGGGCCGGGACAGCATAACTATGGCTACACCTTC. The chain is built from TRBV5-1 and TRBJ1-2; 7 nucleotides match TRBD1. This CDR3 is built from 16 residues. The ends lost 5 bases at V and 1 base at J; junction bases unmatched: 11. From germline, CDR1 is SGHRS and CDR2 YFSETQ.

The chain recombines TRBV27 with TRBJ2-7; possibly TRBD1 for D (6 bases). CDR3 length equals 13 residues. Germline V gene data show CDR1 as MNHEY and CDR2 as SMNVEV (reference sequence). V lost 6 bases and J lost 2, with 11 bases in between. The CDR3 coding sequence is TGTGCCAGCAGCCTCAGGGGAGCCTACGAGCAGTACTTC. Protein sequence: CASSLRGAYEQYF.

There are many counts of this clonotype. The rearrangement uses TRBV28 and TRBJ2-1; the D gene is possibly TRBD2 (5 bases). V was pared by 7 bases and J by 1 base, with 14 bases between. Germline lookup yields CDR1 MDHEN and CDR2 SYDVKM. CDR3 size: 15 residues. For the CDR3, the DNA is TGTGCCAGCACCCGAAGCGGAGGATCCTACAATGAGCAGTTCTTC. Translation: CASTRSGGSYNEQFF.

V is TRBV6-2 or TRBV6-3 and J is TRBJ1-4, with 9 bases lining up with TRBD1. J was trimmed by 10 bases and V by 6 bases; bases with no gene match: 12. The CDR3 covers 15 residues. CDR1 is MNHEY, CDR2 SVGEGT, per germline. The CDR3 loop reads CASREHGTGSGKLFF. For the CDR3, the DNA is TGTGCCAGCAGAGAACACGGGACAGGGTCGGGAAAACTGTTTTTT.